This T cell receptor beta chain was sequenced for a study of T cell responses to AZD1222 COVID-19 vaccine. The germline V gene has CDR1 SGHDT and CDR2 YYEEEE. The CDR3 extends over 12 amino acids. The V gene lost 2 bases and the J gene lost 8 bases, with 7 bases spanning the gap. Sequenced by immunoSEQ multiplex PCR; TCRdb stores in-frame clones only, minus some. The sample shows 110,000 to 150,000 clones, over 85% of them seen only once. The source of this sequence is an adult in good health. The chain is built from TRBV5-6 and TRBJ1-4; D not resolved. The specimen comprised peripheral blood, sampled on day 0 of AZD1222 vaccination. CDR3 nucleotides: TGTGCCAGCAGCTTAGGGCGCGAAAAACTGTTTTTT. Translated, it gives CASSLGREKLFF. Using reference TRBV5-6 and TRBJ1-4 for the parts outside the CDR3, the full variable domain is DAGVTQSPTHLIKTRGQQVTLRCSPKSGHDTVSWYQQALGQGPQFIFQYYEEEERQRGNFPDRFSGHQFPNYSSELNVNALLLGDSALYLCASSLGREKLFFGSGTQLSVL.